This paragraph covers one T cell receptor (beta chain) sequence. Its antigen is not identified. The CDR3 totals 14 residues. Germline trimming cut 6 bases from V and 4 bases from J; bases unmatched to any gene: 6. CDR1 is MDHEN and CDR2 is SYDVKM in the germline V gene. Method: immunoSEQ multiplex PCR; TCRdb's copy keeps in-frame clones and lacks some. The sample carries roughly 180,000 clones, about 91% recorded once. These data belong to a study of T cell responses to AZD1222 COVID-19 vaccine. Study observations and caveats: No repertoire was sampled before or during the peak T cell response, only after it. Nearly half of unique spike-specific TCRs reportedly avoided B.1.351 and B.1.1.7 mutated regions. Only 6 or 7 individuals given AZD1222 were seropositive at baseline.

This chain connects TRBV28 to TRBJ1-2; 9 bases match TRBD1. This receptor was obtained from an adult who received the AZD1222 COVID-19 vaccine. Sequences were derived from peripheral blood, sampled 28 days after the second AZD1222 dose. The CDR3 DNA is TGTGCCAGCAGCGCCGGACAGGGGATCTATGGCTACACCTTC. As protein: CASSAGQGIYGYTF.